This T cell receptor (beta chain) was identified during a study of T cell responses to AZD1222 COVID-19 vaccine. Study outcomes and limitations: Donors were chiefly white British, with a greater number of females, and clonal diversity was perhaps underestimated.

With regard to this clone: Its antigen is unknown.

Using immunoSEQ multiplex PCR, the repertoire was profiled, and TCRdb retains in-frame clones only, with some absent. The sample holds 100,000 or so clones, around 83% seen once. The CDR3 extends over 15 amino acids. CDR1 MNHEY and CDR2 SMNVEV come from the germline V gene (reference sequence). The ends lost 5 bases at V and 7 bases at J; junction bases unmatched: 8. The sequences come from peripheral blood, collected on day 0 of AZD1222 vaccination. The sequence derives from an adult in good health. This rearrangement joins TRBV27 to TRBJ2-1; 10 nucleotides agree with TRBD1. CDR3 residues: CASSPGTGVGNEQFF. For the CDR3, the DNA is TGTGCCAGCAGTCCGGGGACAGGGGTGGGGAATGAGCAGTTCTTC.